This T cell receptor (beta chain) was sequenced during a study of T-cell memory formation after mild COVID-19. A remark on this clonotype: Its cognate antigen is unknown.

Losses at the gene ends were 4 bases for V and 4 bases for J; bases not matched to a gene: 8. The CDR3 totals 17 residues. The germline gives CDR1 LGHNA, CDR2 YSLEER. Constant-segment primers and 5'RACE yielded cDNA libraries for TCR alpha and TCR beta, each carrying sample barcodes and UMIs. TCRdb reanalysed the 5' RACE reads using MiXCR and keeps one entry per CDR3 protein. The sample has 350,000 to 450,000 distinct CDR3 sequences, over 15% seen once. The study, taken as a whole, reports: Nothing showed for sure that second-wave clones peaking on day 37 were SARS-CoV-2 specific. The pre-infection memory compartment contained some responding clones, suggesting cross-reactive memory joined.

The rearrangement links TRBV4-3 to TRBJ2-2; 11 positions agree with TRBD1. The sequence was obtained from an adult woman who had mild COVID-19 (a few samples of this study predate the infection). Cell type and time point are not known. Sample: PBMCs or a T cell subset sorted from them (not recorded which). The CDR3 sequence is CASSPYRGQGVTGELFF. DNA for the CDR3: TGCGCCAGCAGCCCTTACCGGGGACAGGGGGTCACCGGGGAGCTGTTTTTT.